The 26 T cell receptor beta chains in this list originate from one sample, sequenced in a study of blood T cell repertoires in COVID-19. This table comes from immunoSEQ multiplex PCR, and its TCRdb copy is limited to in-frame clones, with some not included. The table records about 140,000 clones, about 80% of them present only once. Sequencing input: peripheral blood. The receptors originated from a man aged 60 to 75 with acute or convalescent COVID-19.

This sequence joins TRBV28 and TRBJ1-4, with D possibly being TRBD1 (5 bases). The V gene's germline CDR1 is MDHEN and CDR2 SYDVKM. CDR3 length equals 14 residues. The V gene lost 6 bases and the J gene lost 8 bases, with 16 bases spanning the gap. The CDR3 loop reads CASSRLREGEKLFF. CDR3 sequence (DNA): TGTGCCAGCAGCCGACTAAGGGAGGGGGAAAAACTGTTTTTT.

This clone was seen a handful of times. This sequence joins TRBV7-9 and TRBJ1-4; 10 bases are a match to TRBD1. The CDR3 contains 15 residues. Germline CDR1 and CDR2: SEHNR and FQNEAQ (reference sequence). The V segment lost 5 bases and the J segment 7 bases; nucleotides outside the gene matches: 7. CDR3: CASSEPGQGTEKLFF. The CDR3 DNA reads TGTGCCAGCAGCGAGCCGGGACAGGGGACTGAAAAACTGTTTTTT.

In this sample, this clone turned up once. The CDR3 DNA is TGTGCCAGCAGTTCCCAGGGCCGGTTGTACTTC. It is translated as CASSSQGRLYF. The V and J genes are TRBV28 and TRBJ2-7, with a tentative D call TRBD1 (5 bases). Germline-derived CDR1 and CDR2 are MDHEN and SYDVKM. Trimming removed 4 bases at V and 12 bases at J, with 13 bases between. This CDR3 has 11 amino acids.

This chain joins TRBV9 and TRBJ1-5; D gene uncertain. This CDR3 region has 13 residues. V lost 4 bases, J lost 3 bases, and 8 bases lay in between. Germline V gene lookup returns CDR1 SGDLS and CDR2 YYNGEE. The CDR3 DNA reads TGTGCCAGCAGCCTATCCCCCAATCAGCCCCAGCATTTT. This translates into CASSLSPNQPQHF.

The chain links TRBV5-1 to TRBJ1-5, with D possibly TRBD1 on 5 matching bases. Deletions cut 4 bases from V and 5 bases from J, with 16 bases between. The CDR3 extends over 15 amino acids. Germline CDR1 reads SGHRS; CDR2 reads YFSETQ. DNA for the CDR3: TGCGCCAGCAGCCCGTTTGGGGGAGGGGATCAGCCCCAGCATTTT. Protein sequence: CASSPFGGGDQPQHF.

This chain uses TRBV4-1 with TRBJ1-4, with 9 bases matching TRBD1. The ends lost 4 bases at V and 8 bases at J; junction bases unmatched: 5. Germline V lookup: CDR1 MGHRA, CDR2 YSYEKL. The CDR3 is 14 amino acids. CDR3: CASSPGQGREKLFF. The CDR3 region has the DNA TGCGCCAGCAGCCCGGGACAGGGCAGGGAAAAACTGTTTTTT.

This chain joins TRBV3-1 (or the pseudogene TRBV3-2) and TRBJ1-2; 7 nucleotides match TRBD1. J gave up 4 bases and V 0 bases, and 5 bases lay outside the gene matches. CDR1 and CDR2 (germline): LGHDT, YNNKEL (reference sequence). This CDR3 has 15 amino acids. CDR3 loop: CASSQERGQLYGYTF. CDR3 in DNA: TGTGCCAGCAGCCAAGAAAGGGGGCAGCTCTATGGCTACACCTTC.

A few counts support this clone. The CDR3 loop is CASSSPIGTLYNEQFF. In DNA form, the CDR3 reads TGTGCCAGCAGCAGCCCGATCGGGACTTTATACAATGAGCAGTTCTTC. The rearrangement links TRBV7-9 to TRBJ2-1; possible D gene TRBD2, 6 bases. Germline-derived CDR1 and CDR2 are SEHNR and FQNEAQ (reference sequence). The CDR3 extends over 16 amino acids. V was cut by 5 bases and J by 4 bases, with 18 bases left in between. Complete variable domain (other parts from reference TRBV7-9 and TRBJ2-1): DTGVSQNPRHKITKRGQNVTFRCDPISEHNRLYWYRQTLGQGPEFLTYFQNEAQLEKSRLLSDRFSAERPKGSFSTLEIQRTEQGDSAMYLCASSSPIGTLYNEQFFGPGTRLTVL.

The gene calls are TRBV5-6 and TRBJ2-1; TRBD2 matches 7 bases. This CDR3 contains 17 residues. Germline loops: CDR1 SGHDT, CDR2 YYEEEE. The junction had 9 bases not matched to a gene; V was cut back by 3 bases and J by 0 bases. CDR3: CASSSAGELLSYNEQFF. Written as DNA, the CDR3 is TGTGCCAGCAGCTCCGCGGGAGAATTACTCTCCTACAATGAGCAGTTCTTC.

The J gene is TRBJ1-2, the V gene TRBV27; TRBD1 might be the D (6 bases). Trimming stripped 2 bases from V and 0 bases from J, with 10 bases between. The CDR3 length is 15 residues. Germline V gives CDR1 MNHEY, CDR2 SMNVEV (reference sequence). CDR3 residues: CASSLTGKPNYGYTF. For the CDR3, the DNA is TGTGCCAGCAGTTTAACAGGGAAACCTAACTATGGCTACACCTTC.

The rearrangement uses TRBV5-1 and TRBJ1-4; 11 bases line up with TRBD1. In germline, CDR1 is SGHRS, CDR2 YFSETQ. V dropped 4 bases and J dropped 10; count of bases not matched to a gene: 6. The CDR3 totals 14 residues. The CDR3 region has the DNA TGCGCCAGCAGCACAGGGACAGGGGGTTTAAAACTGTTTTTT. Protein product: CASSTGTGGLKLFF.

This chain uses TRBV6-2 or TRBV6-3 with TRBJ2-3, with 7 positions matching TRBD2. The length of the CDR3 is 16 residues. The ends lost 4 bases at V and 0 bases at J; junction bases unmatched: 7. Germline values: CDR1 MNHEY, CDR2 SVGEGT. In nucleotides, the CDR3 is TGTGCCAGCAGTTCTTGGACGGGAGGAAGCACAGATACGCAGTATTTT. This gives the protein CASSSWTGGSTDTQYF.

This chain joins TRBV6-5 and TRBJ1-6; D uncertain. Trimming shortened V by 2 bases and J by 0 bases, and 8 bases separated the two germline ends. CDR3 length: 16 amino acids. From germline, CDR1 is MNHEY and CDR2 SVGAGI. The CDR3 is CASSYGQVSYNSPLHF. CDR3 sequence (DNA): TGTGCCAGCAGTTACGGGCAGGTCTCCTATAATTCACCCCTCCACTTT.

V usage is TRBV12-3 or TRBV12-4 and J usage is TRBJ2-5; D may be TRBD2 (6 bases). Trimming cost V 7 bases and J 7 bases, with 16 bases left between them. The CDR3 has 13 amino acids. This CDR3 reads CASTGTLKGTQYF. Written as DNA, the CDR3 is TGTGCCAGCACCGGGACTCTCAAGGGGACCCAGTACTTC.

The chain carries TRBV6-5 and TRBJ2-6; maybe TRBD1 (6 bases). Between the trimmed V and J ends, which lost 10 bases and 2 bases, there was a span of 12 bases. This CDR3 spans 14 amino acids. Germline CDR1 reads MNHEY; CDR2 reads SVGAGI. CDR3 loop: CATAGAAGANVLTF. CDR3 sequence (DNA): TGTGCCACCGCAGGGGCTGCTGGGGCCAACGTCCTGACTTTC.

The J gene is TRBJ2-1, the V gene TRBV5-5; tentative D call: TRBD2 (6 bases). The germline V and J ends were trimmed by 6 bases and 4 bases, with 17 bases remaining between them. Per the germline V gene, CDR1 is SGHKS and CDR2 is YYEKEE (reference sequence). This CDR3 has 15 amino acids. The CDR3 reads CASTSLSGPYNEQFF. CDR3 DNA: TGTGCCAGCACCTCACTCAGCGGGCCATACAATGAGCAGTTCTTC.

This chain uses TRBV6-2 or TRBV6-3 with TRBJ2-5; 7 bases map to TRBD1. Germline V gene lookup returns CDR1 MNHEY and CDR2 SVGEGT. Trimming removed 2 bases from V and 5 bases from J; junction bases left unmatched: 8. This CDR3 region has 15 residues. DNA of the CDR3: TGTGCCAGCAGTTACCCGAGACAGGGAGTGGAGACCCAGTACTTC. It specifies CASSYPRQGVETQYF.

The V call is TRBV28, the J call TRBJ1-2; no firm D call. The CDR3 is made up of 13 amino acids. Per germline, CDR1 MDHEN and CDR2 SYDVKM. Trimming removed 6 bases at V and 0 bases at J, with 8 bases between. Here the CDR3 DNA reads TGTGCCAGCAGCGACACGACTAACTATGGCTACACCTTC. Its protein is CASSDTTNYGYTF.

The chain uses TRBV2 and TRBJ2-2; 8 bases are a match to TRBD2. The CDR3 has 15 amino acids. Germline trimming cut 10 bases from V and 3 bases from J; bases unmatched to any gene: 10. Germline assignment: CDR1 SNHLY and CDR2 FYNNEI. CDR3 nucleotides: TGTGCCACAAACGGGGGGGACGGGTACACCGGGGAGCTGTTTTTT. Translation: CATNGGDGYTGELFF.

The table lists this clone with a count of one. The chain joins TRBV28 to TRBJ1-6, with D perhaps matching TRBD1 (5 bases). V shed 6 bases and J shed 9 bases, with 12 bases lying between them. Germline CDR1 is MDHEN and CDR2 is SYDVKM. This CDR3 contains 13 residues. CDR3 nucleotides: TGTGCCAGCAGGGGGCTCAGTTCTTCACCCCTCCACTTT. It translates to CASRGLSSSPLHF.

The chain links TRBV28 to TRBJ2-5, with D possibly TRBD1 on 6 matching bases. CDR1 and CDR2 (germline): MDHEN, SYDVKM. Trimming stripped 2 bases from V and 4 bases from J, with 11 bases between. The CDR3 runs to 14 residues. The CDR3 nucleotides read TGTGCCAGCAGTTTAGACAGGTTCGGAGAGACCCAGTACTTC. Its translation: CASSLDRFGETQYF.

This chain connects TRBV11-2 to TRBJ2-3; 12 positions match TRBD2. The CDR3 runs 15 residues. Germline CDR1 reads SGHAT; CDR2 reads FQNNGV. The V and J ends lost 8 bases and 7 bases, in that order; junction bases with no gene match: 10. Here the CDR3 reads CASGRTSGEGNTQYF. CDR3 DNA: TGTGCCAGCGGGAGGACTAGCGGGGAGGGAAATACGCAGTATTTT.

CDR3 residues: CASSFDRSSYNSPLHF. The CDR3 nucleotides read TGTGCCAGCAGTTTTGATCGTAGCTCCTATAATTCACCCCTCCACTTT. The chain recombines TRBV27 with TRBJ1-6; D gene unclear. Germline V gene data show CDR1 as MNHEY and CDR2 as SMNVEV (reference sequence). This CDR3 spans 16 amino acids. Trimming took 3 bases from V and 0 from J, leaving 9 bases between them.

The genes are TRBV5-4 and TRBJ2-2, with D possibly matching TRBD2 (5 bases). Germline V gene lookup returns CDR1 SGHNT and CDR2 YYREEE (reference sequence). Trimming left V 3 bases short and J 3 bases short, with 9 bases between. The CDR3 covers 14 residues. CDR3 loop: CASSSDSHTGELFF. The DNA of the CDR3 is TGTGCCAGCAGCTCGGACTCACACACCGGGGAGCTGTTTTTT.

CDR3 in amino acids: CSVGADSPWEGSGANVLTF. The CDR3 region has the DNA TGCAGCGTTGGTGCTGACAGCCCTTGGGAGGGGTCTGGGGCCAACGTCCTGACTTTC. The genes are TRBV29-1 and TRBJ2-6; 7 bases map to TRBD2. Per germline, CDR1 SQVTM and CDR2 ANQGSEA. The J segment lost 1 base and the V segment lost 4 bases, leaving 16 bases of the junction unmatched. The CDR3 spans 19 residues. The variable domain in full, with the rest retrieved from reference TRBV29-1 and TRBJ2-6, is SAVISQKPSRDICQRGTSLTIQCQVDSQVTMMFWYRQQPGQSLTLIATANQGSEATYESGFVIDKFPISRPNLTFSTLTVSNMSPEDSSIYLCSVGADSPWEGSGANVLTFGAGSRLTVL.

V and J are TRBV5-1 and TRBJ1-2, with 10 bases lining up with TRBD1. CDR1 is SGHRS, CDR2 YFSETQ, per germline. The length of the CDR3 is 14 residues. With V trimmed by 0 bases and J by 6 bases, 2 bases remained unmatched. The CDR3 nucleotides read TGCGCCAGCAGCTTGGGCGGGACAGGGGATGGCTACACCTTC. Translation gives CASSLGGTGDGYTF. The full variable domain, completed using reference TRBV5-1 and TRBJ1-2, is KAGVTQTPRYLIKTRGQQVTLSCSPISGHRSVSWYQQTPGQGLQFLFEYFSETQRNKGNFPGRFSGRQFSNSRSEMNVSTLELGDSALYLCASSLGGTGDGYTFGSGTRLTVV.